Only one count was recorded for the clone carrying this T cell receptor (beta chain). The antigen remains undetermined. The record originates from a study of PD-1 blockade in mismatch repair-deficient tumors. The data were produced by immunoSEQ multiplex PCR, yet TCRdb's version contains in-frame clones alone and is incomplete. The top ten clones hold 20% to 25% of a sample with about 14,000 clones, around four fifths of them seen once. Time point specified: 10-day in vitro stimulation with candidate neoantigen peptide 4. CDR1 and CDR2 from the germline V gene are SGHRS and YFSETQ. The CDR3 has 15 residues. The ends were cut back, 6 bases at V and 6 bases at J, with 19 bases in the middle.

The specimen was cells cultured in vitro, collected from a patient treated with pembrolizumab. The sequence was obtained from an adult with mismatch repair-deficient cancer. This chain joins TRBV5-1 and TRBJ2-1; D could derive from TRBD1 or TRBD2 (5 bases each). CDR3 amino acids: CASTLGTGWGNEQFF. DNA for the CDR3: TGCGCCAGCACCCTTGGGACGGGATGGGGCAATGAGCAGTTCTTC. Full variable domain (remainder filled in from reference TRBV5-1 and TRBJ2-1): KAGVTQTPRYLIKTRGQQVTLSCSPISGHRSVSWYQQTPGQGLQFLFEYFSETQRNKGNFPGRFSGRQFSNSRSEMNVSTLELGDSALYLCASTLGTGWGNEQFFGPGTRLTVL.